The sequence of this T cell receptor beta chain was determined in a study of shared clonotypes between healthy human individuals. Study summary: The donor pool was made up of a couple of women and three men aged 18 to 49.

The CDR3 has 14 residues. V was clipped by 1 base and J by 0 bases, with 6 bases between them. CDR1 is MNHNS and CDR2 is SASEGT in the germline V gene. Produced via immunoSEQ multiplex PCR; TCRdb's table is partial and in-frame only. This sample has around 2.1 million clones, with around 95% found just once. This sequence joins TRBV6-1 and TRBJ1-1; D call uncertain. The sequencing input was naive CD4+ T cells sorted from blood. Subset here: CD45RA+ positively selected. The clonotype originates from a man younger than 35 in good health. The CDR3 reads CASSEGMLNTEAFF. The CDR3 DNA sequence: TGTGCCAGCAGTGAAGGTATGTTGAACACTGAAGCTTTCTTT.